The 10 T cell receptor beta chains below were found in one sample sequenced in a study of molecular identifiers for immune sequencing clone quantification. TCRdb redid the calling of the PCR reads with MiXCR, one entry per CDR3 protein. This sample carries 80,000 to 100,000 distinct CDR3 sequences, roughly 24% of them seen once, and the ten largest clones take around 0.92%. Source material: naive CD8+ T cells from blood, with Jurkat cell RNA spiked in. Noted subset: FACS-sorted CD8+CD4-CCR7+CD45RA+ naive T cells. These receptors were obtained from a human donor in good health. Some libraries in this study had Jurkat cell RNA spiked in.

This clonotype was counted ten times or more. This sequence joins TRBV5-6 and TRBJ1-2; no clear D gene. The CDR3 loop spans 16 amino acids. Germline V gene data show CDR1 as SGHDT and CDR2 as YYEEEE. V was trimmed by 0 bases and J by 1 base, leaving 13 bases between them. The CDR3 spells CASSLDMLTNNYGYTF. The CDR3, as DNA: TGTGCCAGCAGCTTGGATATGTTAACAAATAACTATGGCTACACCTTC.

This clonotype has ten or more counts. The rearrangement uses TRBV29-1 and TRBJ2-7, with D possibly TRBD2 on 6 matching bases. The CDR3 has 17 residues. Per the germline V gene, CDR1 is SQVTM and CDR2 is ANQGSEA. Trimming cost V 0 bases and J 0 bases, with 18 bases left between them. In nucleotides, the CDR3 is TGCAGCGTTGAAGATGCCGTGGGGGACTCCAGCTCCTACGAGCAGTACTTC. It yields the protein CSVEDAVGDSSSYEQYF.

This clonotype was detected ten times or more. The V and J genes are TRBV20-1 and TRBJ2-5, with 10 bases that match TRBD2. The CDR3 extends over 17 amino acids. V lost 3 bases, J lost 5 bases, and 15 bases stayed unmatched. Germline V gene lookup returns CDR1 DFQATT and CDR2 SNEGSKA (reference sequence). Here the CDR3 DNA reads TGCAGTGCTAGTACTTGGCTGGAGCGGGAGGGCCAGGAGACCCAGTACTTC. It yields the protein CSASTWLEREGQETQYF.

The sample holds many counts of this clonotype. The chain combines TRBV19 with TRBJ2-5; D gene ambiguous. V was trimmed by 3 bases and J by 1 base, leaving 9 bases between them. The CDR3 extends over 14 amino acids. The germline V gene encodes CDR1 LNHDA and CDR2 SQIVND (reference sequence). CDR3 in amino acids: CASSINGIQETQYF. DNA for the CDR3: TGTGCCAGTAGTATCAACGGAATCCAAGAGACCCAGTACTTC.

This chain connects TRBV5-1 to TRBJ2-3; a weak D match, TRBD1 (6 bases). V was shortened by 0 bases and J by 4 bases, with 15 bases between the two germline ends. The germline V gene encodes CDR1 SGHRS and CDR2 YFSETQ. The CDR3 extends over 16 amino acids. The CDR3 DNA is TGCGCCAGCAGCTTGGAGGGGACACAAGTATCAGATACGCAGTATTTT. Protein sequence: CASSLEGTQVSDTQYF.

At least ten counts were recorded for this clonotype. One end of the junction does not line up with germline, which may come from a read error. V is TRBV27 and J is TRBJ1-2, with D tentatively TRBD1 (6 bases). Germline lookup yields CDR1 MNHEY and CDR2 SMNVEV (reference sequence). This CDR3 is built from 15 residues. The CDR3 loop is CASSLSSGGNYGYIF. Here the CDR3 DNA reads TGTGCCAGCAGTTTGAGTTCCGGGGGCAACTATGGCTACATCTTC.

At least ten counts were recorded for this clonotype. V is TRBV7-9 and J is TRBJ1-1; a possible D gene is TRBD1 (5 bases). The CDR3 consists of 14 residues. The germline V and J ends were trimmed by 2 bases and 1 base, with 8 bases remaining between them. The germline V gene has CDR1 SEHNR and CDR2 FQNEAQ (reference sequence). The CDR3 DNA follows: TGTGCCAGCAGCTTACCCAGGGCGAACACTGAAGCTTTCTTT. Its protein product is CASSLPRANTEAFF.

A word on this clonotype: An end of the junction differs from the germline gene, which may be a read error. This chain uses TRBV7-2 with TRBJ2-2; tentatively, D is TRBD1 or TRBD2 (5 bases each). Germline V gene sequence: CDR1 SGHTA, CDR2 FQGNSA. The CDR3 runs 16 residues. Here the CDR3 reads CASSHPGTDNTGELSF. In DNA form, the CDR3 reads TGTGCCAGCAGCCACCCCGGGACCGACAACACCGGGGAGCTGTCTTTT.

On this clonotype itself: A much larger clone sits a single nucleotide away, making a read error possible. V usage is TRBV30 and J usage is TRBJ1-2; D possibly corresponds to TRBD1 (5 bases). The germline V and J ends were trimmed by 4 bases and 4 bases, with 13 bases remaining between them. This CDR3 is built from 13 residues. From germline, CDR1 is GTSNPN and CDR2 SVGIG (reference sequence). CDR3 bases: TGTGCCTGGAACTTGGACGGGGGCTATGGCTACACCTTC. It yields the protein CAWNLDGGYGYTF.

This chain links TRBV19 with TRBJ2-5, with D hard to call. V lost 5 bases to trimming and J lost 5 bases, with 9 bases between them. Per germline, CDR1 LNHDA and CDR2 SQIVND (reference sequence). The CDR3 is 12 residues long. The CDR3 loop reads CASSHGWETQYF. CDR3 bases: TGTGCCAGTAGTCATGGTTGGGAGACCCAGTACTTC.